The 18 T cell receptor beta chains below were found in one sample sequenced in a study of blood T cell repertoires in COVID-19. Repertoires were generated with immunoSEQ multiplex PCR, while TCRdb's copy carries only in-frame clones and drops some. The table lists roughly 230,000 clones, about 80% of them singletons, with about 4.5% in the top ten. The sequencing input was peripheral blood. The origin of the receptors is a man between 45 and 60 years old with active or convalescent COVID-19.

This chain connects TRBV6-1 to TRBJ2-7; 10 bases agree with TRBD1. J was trimmed by 2 bases and V by 3 bases; bases with no gene match: 10. The CDR3 totals 17 residues. CDR1 and CDR2 (germline): MNHNS, SASEGT. The CDR3 sequence is CASSDTGTGVSPYEQYF. The DNA for the CDR3 is TGTGCCAGCAGTGACACCGGGACAGGGGTATCCCCCTACGAGCAGTACTTC.

Points on this clone: One end of the junction does not line up with germline, which may come from a read error. The chain is built from TRBV3-1 (or the pseudogene TRBV3-2) and TRBJ2-1; TRBD2 matches at 10 bases. Germline V CDR1 and CDR2: LGHDT, YNNKEL (reference sequence). The CDR3 is made up of 11 amino acids. This CDR3 is CASGEAGGPLF. The CDR3 DNA reads TGTGCCAGCGGGGAAGCGGGGGGGCCCCTCTTC.

This clone was seen a few times. The rearrangement joins TRBV27 to TRBJ2-7, with 10 bases matching TRBD1. Germline V gene lookup returns CDR1 MNHEY and CDR2 SMNVEV (reference sequence). Unmatched junction bases numbered 5, after V lost 5 bases and J lost 4 bases. The CDR3 covers 14 residues. The CDR3 DNA is TGTGCCAGCAGTACAAGGACAGGGGGGTACGAGCAGTACTTC. This codes for CASSTRTGGYEQYF.

A few counts support this clone. The chain carries TRBV11-2 and TRBJ2-5; D is perhaps TRBD2 (6 bases). V lost 5 bases and J 5 bases, leaving 15 bases between the germline ends. The CDR3 is 14 amino acids. Per germline, CDR1 SGHAT and CDR2 FQNNGV. The CDR3 nucleotides are TGTGCCAGCAGCCCCCTCGGGGCGGGGGAGACCCAGTACTTC. Residues: CASSPLGAGETQYF.

The V call is TRBV29-1, the J call TRBJ1-1; the D is unclear. CDR1 is SQVTM, CDR2 ANQGSEA, per germline. V shed 5 bases and J shed 8 bases, with 3 bases lying between them. The CDR3 is made up of 8 amino acids. In nucleotides, the CDR3 is TGCAGCGTTTCAGAAGCTTTCTTT. It encodes CSVSEAFF. The variable domain in full, with the rest retrieved from reference TRBV29-1 and TRBJ1-1, is SAVISQKPSRDICQRGTSLTIQCQVDSQVTMMFWYRQQPGQSLTLIATANQGSEATYESGFVIDKFPISRPNLTFSTLTVSNMSPEDSSIYLCSVSEAFFGQGTRLTVV.

V gene TRBV7-9 combines with J gene TRBJ1-4; D unclear. Germline V gives CDR1 SEHNR, CDR2 FQNEAQ (reference sequence). Trimming cost V 10 bases and J 2 bases, with 11 bases left between them. The CDR3 contains 13 residues. CDR3 bases: TGTGCCACCTCCCATAGTACTAATGAAAAACTGTTTTTT. Residues: CATSHSTNEKLFF. Full variable domain (remainder filled in from reference TRBV7-9 and TRBJ1-4): DTGVSQNPRHKITKRGQNVTFRCDPISEHNRLYWYRQTLGQGPEFLTYFQNEAQLEKSRLLSDRFSAERPKGSFSTLEIQRTEQGDSAMYLCATSHSTNEKLFFGSGTQLSVL.

This CDR3 is CASRSRGQGSAEQYF. In nucleotides, the CDR3 is TGTGCAAGTCGCTCCCGTGGACAGGGGTCGGCCGAGCAGTACTTC. V and J are TRBV12-2 and TRBJ2-7; the table's D call TRBD1 went unverified against the DNA. TRBV12-2 is a pseudogene locus. The length of the CDR3 is 15 residues.

This clone was recorded only once. The V gene is TRBV6-1, the J gene TRBJ2-5, with 8 bases identical to TRBD1. The CDR3 covers 13 residues. Germline V gene data show CDR1 as MNHNS and CDR2 as SASEGT. V gave up 7 bases and J gave up 5 bases; unmatched junction bases: 6. The CDR3 sequence: CASTLRGPETQYF. CDR3 nucleotides: TGTGCCAGCACCCTCAGGGGGCCTGAGACCCAGTACTTC.

This clone showed up just a few times. The chain joins TRBV2 to TRBJ2-4, with 8 bases lining up with TRBD1. The CDR3 runs 16 residues. The junction had 8 bases not matched to a gene; V was cut back by 6 bases and J by 1 base. CDR1 and CDR2 (germline): SNHLY, FYNNEI. CDR3 bases: TGTGCCAGCAGGACCCAGGGGGCGCTTGCCAAAAACATTCAGTACTTC. Translating gives CASRTQGALAKNIQYF.

V and J are TRBV18 and TRBJ2-5; 7 bases line up with TRBD1. Germline CDR1 KGHSH, CDR2 LQKENI. V dropped 3 bases and J dropped 5; count of bases not matched to a gene: 9. This CDR3 has 15 amino acids. The CDR3 nucleotides read TGTGCCAGCTCACCGCTGACAGGGTCCATGGAGACCCAGTACTTC. It yields the protein CASSPLTGSMETQYF.

This clone occurred a few times. V usage is TRBV7-6 and J usage is TRBJ2-1, with 7 bases that match TRBD1. The germline V gene encodes CDR1 SGHVS and CDR2 FNYEAQ. V trimming: 0 bases; J trimming: 4 bases; junction bases outside the gene matches: 6. This CDR3 spans 16 amino acids. The DNA of the CDR3 is TGTGCCAGCAGCTTAGCTCACGGCAGGGGGTACAATGAGCAGTTCTTC. This codes for CASSLAHGRGYNEQFF.

The V and J genes are TRBV5-1 and TRBJ1-1; D gene unclear. Germline V gene lookup returns CDR1 SGHRS and CDR2 YFSETQ. V was shortened by 0 bases and J by 0 bases, with 6 bases between the two germline ends. The CDR3 is 14 residues long. The CDR3 nucleotides read TGCGCCAGCAGCTTGGATGCAGTGAACACTGAAGCTTTCTTT. As protein: CASSLDAVNTEAFF.

This rearrangement joins TRBV6-5 to TRBJ2-3, with a weak D call TRBD1 (5 bases). The CDR3 length is 16 residues. V lost 0 bases to trimming and J lost 0 bases, with 10 bases between them. CDR1 MNHEY and CDR2 SVGAGI come from the germline V gene. The CDR3 loop is CASSYSGAQSTDTQYF. The CDR3 bases are TGTGCCAGCAGTTACTCTGGGGCCCAAAGCACAGATACGCAGTATTTT.

This chain links TRBV5-6 with TRBJ1-2, with 12 bases aligning to TRBD1. Trimming removed 5 bases from V and 5 bases from J; junction bases left unmatched: 4. CDR1 SGHDT and CDR2 YYEEEE come from the germline V gene. This CDR3 comprises 14 residues. Written as DNA, the CDR3 is TGTGCCAGCAGGGGGACAGGGGGCGCTTATGGCTACACCTTC. Protein sequence: CASRGTGGAYGYTF.

There are a few counts of this clone. V usage is TRBV6-6 and J usage is TRBJ2-6, with 8 bases identical to TRBD1. Germline values: CDR1 MNHNY, CDR2 SVGAGI (reference sequence). V shed 6 bases and J 3 bases; nucleotides not matched to a gene: 7. The CDR3 covers 16 residues. The CDR3 protein is CASRETGVGGANVLTF. For the CDR3, the DNA is TGTGCCAGCAGGGAGACAGGGGTAGGTGGGGCCAACGTCCTGACTTTC.

The chain has TRBV14 and TRBJ1-3; D unclear. With 1 base removed from V and 3 bases from J, the gap between germline ends came to 7 bases. In germline, CDR1 is SGHDN, CDR2 FVKESK. The CDR3 contains 14 residues. CDR3 coding DNA: TGTGCCAGCAGCCAAGTCCCACATGGAAACACCATATATTTT. It codes for CASSQVPHGNTIYF.

V is TRBV2 and J is TRBJ2-4, with 10 bases aligning to TRBD1. V gave up 6 bases and J gave up 0 bases; unmatched junction bases: 8. The CDR3 has 17 amino acids. In germline, CDR1 is SNHLY, CDR2 FYNNEI. The CDR3 spells CASSDPGQGKAKNIQYF. In DNA form, the CDR3 reads TGTGCCAGCAGCGACCCGGGACAGGGGAAAGCCAAAAACATTCAGTACTTC.

The chain uses TRBV5-1 and TRBJ2-3; TRBD2 aligns across 11 bases. The CDR3 runs 16 residues. The V and J ends lost 0 bases and 1 base, in that order; junction bases with no gene match: 1. In germline, CDR1 is SGHRS, CDR2 YFSETQ. CDR3 in DNA: TGCGCCAGCAGCTTGGAGGGACTAGCGGGCACAGATACGCAGTATTTT. Amino acids: CASSLEGLAGTDTQYF.